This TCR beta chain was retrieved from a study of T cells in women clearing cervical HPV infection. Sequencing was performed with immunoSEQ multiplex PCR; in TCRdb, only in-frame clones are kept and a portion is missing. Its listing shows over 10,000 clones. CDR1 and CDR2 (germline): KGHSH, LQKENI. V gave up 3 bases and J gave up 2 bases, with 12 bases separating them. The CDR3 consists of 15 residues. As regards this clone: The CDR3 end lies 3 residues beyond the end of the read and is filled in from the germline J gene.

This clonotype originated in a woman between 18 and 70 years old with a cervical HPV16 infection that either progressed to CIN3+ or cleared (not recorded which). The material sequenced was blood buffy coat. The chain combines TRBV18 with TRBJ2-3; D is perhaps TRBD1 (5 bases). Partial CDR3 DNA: TGTGCCAGCTCACCCGGGTCAGGGCTCACAGATACG. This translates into CASSPGSGLTDT. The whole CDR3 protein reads CASSPGSGLTDTQYF.